This T cell receptor beta chain was identified during a study of blood T cells in healthy people across ages. Alongside a J-beta primer mix, a sample-barcoded 5' primer served in a second PCR lasting about 7 to 11 cycles. Every cDNA molecule bore a tag from a template-switch adaptor containing 12 random nucleotides. TCRdb reprocessed the 5' RACE reads via MiXCR and lists one record per CDR3 protein. This table has fewer than 2,000,000 distinct CDR3 sequences, roughly 32% appearing once. Total RNA amounts of at least 6 micrograms were extracted per sample. Findings and caveats of the study: Roughly linear declines in TCR beta diversity per million T cells occurred with age. It was the long-lived donors that had more naive CD4+ cells and higher diversity than aged donors.

Trimming took 0 bases from V and 1 from J, leaving 6 bases between them. The CDR3 is 14 amino acids. Germline CDR1 reads MNHEY; CDR2 reads SMNVEV (reference sequence). As for this clonotype: Its antigen is still unknown.

Sequencing input: blood. The origin of this receptor is a woman aged 25-40 years in good health. This chain joins TRBV27 and TRBJ1-1; no clear D. The DNA for the CDR3 is TGTGCCAGCAGTTTATCGATTCAGAACACTGAAGCTTTCTTT. Translating gives CASSLSIQNTEAFF.